This T cell receptor beta chain stems from a study of blood T cell repertoires in COVID-19. Background on the study: Italy, Spain and the United States were the sources of the convalescent and acute COVID-19 samples. The analysed material was cDNA or gDNA that came from T cells, B-cell-depleted T cells, or PBMCs.

With 7 bases clipped from V and 4 bases from J, the junction kept 8 bases outside the gene matches. CDR1 and CDR2 from the germline V gene are MNHEY and SVGAGI. The CDR3 consists of 14 residues. As originally analysed: Amplification from reference gene primers served as the basis for estimated nucleated cell counts. Some clones are missing from TCRdb's copy, which holds only in-frame ones; the method was immunoSEQ multiplex PCR. The V and J calls and clone size come from that table; D and trimming were worked out from the DNA. The sample consists of over 130,000 clones, roughly 80% of them appearing once.

The chain is built from TRBV6-5 and TRBJ1-2; 8 bases are shared with TRBD1. The sequence came from a woman aged 50 to 60 with active or convalescent COVID-19. Sequencing input: peripheral blood. The CDR3 region is CASTKTGGSYGYTF. Written as DNA, the CDR3 is TGTGCCAGCACCAAAACAGGGGGAAGCTATGGCTACACCTTC.